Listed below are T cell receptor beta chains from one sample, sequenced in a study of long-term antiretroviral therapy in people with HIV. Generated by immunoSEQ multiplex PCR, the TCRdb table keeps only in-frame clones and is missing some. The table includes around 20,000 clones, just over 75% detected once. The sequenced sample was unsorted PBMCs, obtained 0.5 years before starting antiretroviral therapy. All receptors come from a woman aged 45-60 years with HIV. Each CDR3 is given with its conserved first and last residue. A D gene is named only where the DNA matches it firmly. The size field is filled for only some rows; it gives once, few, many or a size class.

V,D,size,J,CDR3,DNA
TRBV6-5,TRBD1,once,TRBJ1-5,CASSYSTGGQPQHF,TGTGCCAGCAGTTACTCGACAGGGGGGCAGCCCCAGCATTTT
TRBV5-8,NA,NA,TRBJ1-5,CASEGGAGNQPQHF,TGTGCCAGCGAGGGGGGGGCGGGCAATCAGCCCCAGCATTTT
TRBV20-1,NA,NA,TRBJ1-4,CSASTAEKLFF,TGCAGTGCTTCGACAGCCGAAAAACTGTTTTTT
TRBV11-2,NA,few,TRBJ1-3,CASSFRDIGNTIYF,TGTGCCAGCAGCTTCCGGGACATCGGAAACACCATATATTTT
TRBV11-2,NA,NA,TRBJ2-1,CASSLTDNEQFF,TGTGCCAGCAGCTTGACGGACAATGAGCAGTTCTTC
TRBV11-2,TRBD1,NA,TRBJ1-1,CASSLDRGDRGWWNTEAFF,TGTGCCAGCAGCTTAGATAGGGGGGACAGGGGGTGGTGGAACACTGAAGCTTTCTTT
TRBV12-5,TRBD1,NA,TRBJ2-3,CASGPGQGRTDTQYF,TGTGCTAGTGGTCCGGGACAGGGAAGAACAGATACGCAGTATTTT
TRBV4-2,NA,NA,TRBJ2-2,CASSLGAAGELFF,TGTGCCAGCAGCCTCGGAGCAGCCGGGGAGCTGTTTTTT
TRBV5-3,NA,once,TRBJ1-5,CASSLDSNQPQHF,TGTGCCAGCAGCTTAGATAGCAATCAGCCCCAGCATTTT
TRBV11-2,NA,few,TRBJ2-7,CASSAGTSSYEQYF,TGTGCCAGCAGCGCCGGGACATCCTCTTACGAGCAGTACTTC
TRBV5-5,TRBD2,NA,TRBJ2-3,CASSLWLAGGTDTQYF,TGTGCCAGCAGCTTGTGGCTAGCGGGGGGCACAGATACGCAGTATTTT
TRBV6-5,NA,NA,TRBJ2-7,CASSRGGRHEQYF,TGTGCCAGCAGTCGGGGCGGCCGGCACGAGCAGTACTTC
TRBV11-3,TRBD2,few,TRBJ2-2,CASSLPGGTGELFF,TGTGCCAGCAGCTTGCCGGGGGGGACCGGGGAGCTGTTTTTT
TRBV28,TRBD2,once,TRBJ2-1,CASNLAGGSSYNEQFF,TGTGCCAGCAATCTAGCGGGGGGTAGCTCCTACAATGAGCAGTTCTTC
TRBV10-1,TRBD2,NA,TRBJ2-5,CASSDGTSGPRAQYF,TGCGCCAGCAGTGACGGAACTAGCGGGCCCCGGGCCCAGTACTTC
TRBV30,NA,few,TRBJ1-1,CALLGMNTEAFF,TGTGCCTTACTGGGAATGAACACTGAAGCTTTCTTT
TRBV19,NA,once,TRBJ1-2,CASSISFRGGYGYTF,TGTGCCAGTAGTATCTCATTCAGGGGCGGCTATGGCTACACCTTC
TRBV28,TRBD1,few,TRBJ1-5,CASSPTGTFQPQHF,TGTGCCAGCAGTCCGACAGGGACATTTCAGCCCCAGCATTTT
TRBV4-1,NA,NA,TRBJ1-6,CASSQVDENSPLHF,TGCGCCAGCAGCCAAGTAGACGAGAATTCACCCCTCCACTTT
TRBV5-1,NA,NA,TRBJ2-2,CASSLEIVGQGELFF,TGCGCCAGCAGCTTGGAGATTGTCGGACAGGGGGAGCTGTTTTTT